Below, 22 T cell receptor beta chains from the same sample are listed, as sequenced in a study of CD8+ T cells in alopecia areata. cDNA reverse transcribed from extracted RNA served as the sequencing template. Profiling relied on immunoSEQ multiplex PCR, and the TCRdb table lists in-frame clones only, not all of them. The sample gives about 200,000 clones, 30% to 40% of which show up once; 0.48% is in the top ten. Specified treatment: oral pan-JAK inhibitor, 5-10 mg twice daily. Sequenced material: CD4+ T cells sorted from blood, taken between weeks 30 and 35, from a patient treated with tofacitinib. These receptors came from a human donor with alopecia areata.

This clone was seen repeatedly, ten times or more. V usage is TRBV2 and J usage is TRBJ2-1; the match to TRBD1 covers 9 bases. This CDR3 has 14 amino acids. Germline V gene sequence: CDR1 SNHLY, CDR2 FYNNEI. The junction had 2 bases not matched to a gene; V was cut back by 4 bases and J by 4 bases. CDR3 sequence reads: CASSGGTGYNEQFF. The CDR3 DNA follows: TGTGCCAGCAGTGGTGGGACAGGGTACAATGAGCAGTTCTTC.

This clone was counted only a few times. The chain employs TRBV18 and TRBJ2-7, with D tentatively TRBD1 (5 bases). Germline CDR1 reads KGHSH; CDR2 reads LQKENI. CDR3 length: 13 residues. Trimming shortened V by 3 bases and J by 5 bases, and 11 bases separated the two germline ends. The CDR3 reads CASSPDMLHEQYF. The CDR3 DNA sequence: TGTGCCAGCTCACCGGACATGCTTCACGAGCAGTACTTC. The full variable domain, rest sourced from reference TRBV18 and TRBJ2-7, is NAGVMQNPRHLVRRRGQEARLRCSPMKGHSHVYWYRQLPEEGLKFMVYLQKENIIDESGMPKERFSAEFPKEGPSILRIQQVVRGDSAAYFCASSPDMLHEQYFGPGTRLTVT.

This chain connects TRBV30 to TRBJ2-2; D possibly corresponds to TRBD1 (7 bases). The CDR3 is made up of 16 amino acids. V was pared by 4 bases and J by 3 bases, with 18 bases between. Germline V gene lookup returns CDR1 GTSNPN and CDR2 SVGIG (reference sequence). The CDR3 region is CAWIRGIGEDTGELFF. CDR3 nucleotide sequence: TGTGCCTGGATCAGGGGGATTGGGGAGGACACCGGGGAGCTGTTTTTT.

Only a few counts were recorded for this clone. The V gene is TRBV18, the J gene TRBJ1-5; D unclear. The CDR3 sequence is 15 residues long. Germline V lookup: CDR1 KGHSH, CDR2 LQKENI. The ends were cut back, 3 bases at V and 4 bases at J, with 13 bases in the middle. CDR3 coding DNA: TGTGCCAGCTCACCCGGCCCCGCAAAAAATCAGCCCCAGCATTTT. Its protein product is CASSPGPAKNQPQHF.

The chain joins TRBV6-5 to TRBJ1-4; 7 bases are a match to TRBD1. This CDR3 is built from 15 residues. The germline CDR1 and CDR2 sequences are MNHEY and SVGAGI. With V trimmed by 5 bases and J by 8 bases, 11 bases remained unmatched. The DNA of the CDR3 is TGTGCCAGCAGTCGAAACAGGGGTCTAAAGGAAAAACTGTTTTTT. Translated, it gives CASSRNRGLKEKLFF.

This chain connects TRBV29-1 to TRBJ2-7; D is ambiguous. The V gene lost 4 bases and the J gene lost 6 bases, with 10 bases spanning the gap. Germline CDR1 SQVTM, CDR2 ANQGSEA. This CDR3 contains 11 residues. CDR3 residues: CSVGFSSEQYF. DNA for the CDR3: TGCAGCGTTGGCTTTTCTTCCGAGCAGTACTTC.

The chain is built from TRBV6-5 and TRBJ1-2; the D is unclear. The CDR3 consists of 13 residues. Germline loops: CDR1 MNHEY, CDR2 SVGAGI. V was trimmed by 0 bases and J by 7 bases, leaving 9 bases between them. In DNA form, the CDR3 reads TGTGCCAGCAGTTACTCGCGGCCTGCTGGCTACACCTTC. Its translation: CASSYSRPAGYTF.

The CDR3 sequence is CASSMQVQVTYNEQFF. The CDR3 DNA is TGTGCCAGTAGTATGCAGGTTCAGGTTACCTACAATGAGCAGTTCTTC. This chain uses TRBV19 with TRBJ2-1; D unresolved. The V end was cut by 3 bases, the J end by 2 bases, with 14 bases between. The CDR3 is 16 amino acids. CDR1 and CDR2 (germline): LNHDA, SQIVND (reference sequence).

The chain joins TRBV19 to TRBJ2-1; D is tentatively TRBD1 or TRBD2 (5 bases each). V lost 5 bases, J lost 9 bases, and 14 bases lay in between. Germline assignment: CDR1 LNHDA and CDR2 SQIVND (reference sequence). The CDR3 sequence is 13 residues long. DNA for the CDR3: TGTGCCAGTAGTCCCCCTGGGACCGTTGAGCAGTTCTTC. It encodes CASSPPGTVEQFF.

This clone has a count of ten or more. The chain recombines TRBV7-9 with TRBJ2-2; no definite D call. V was trimmed by 7 bases and J by 4 bases, leaving 13 bases between them. The V gene's germline CDR1 is SEHNR and CDR2 FQNEAQ (reference sequence). The CDR3 has 14 amino acids. CDR3 amino acids: CASTTTPGTGELFF. The CDR3 DNA reads as TGTGCCAGCACCACGACCCCCGGCACCGGGGAGCTGTTTTTT.

This clone was found a few times. The chain joins TRBV6-1 to TRBJ1-1; D is unclear. From germline, CDR1 is MNHNS and CDR2 SASEGT. Trimming cost V 6 bases and J 0 bases, with 8 bases left between them. The CDR3 has 13 residues. CDR3 bases: TGTGCCAGCAGCCGGCTCTTGAACACTGAAGCTTTCTTT. It is translated as CASSRLLNTEAFF.

J is TRBJ2-3 and V is TRBV10-2, with TRBD1 identical over 7 bases. The CDR3 length is 14 residues. V was pared by 7 bases and J by 2 bases, with 6 bases of the junction left unmatched. Germline CDR1 is WSHSY and CDR2 is SAAADI. In DNA, the CDR3 is TGCGCCAGCACCCGGGACAGCGCCACAGATACGCAGTATTTT. Its protein product is CASTRDSATDTQYF.

The chain combines TRBV4-1 with TRBJ1-2, with D unclear. The CDR3 runs to 14 residues. Per germline, CDR1 MGHRA and CDR2 YSYEKL. With 0 bases removed from V and 4 bases from J, the gap between germline ends came to 9 bases. CDR3 coding DNA: TGCGCCAGCAGCCAAGAAAGGGTGGTCTATGGCTACACCTTC. This gives the protein CASSQERVVYGYTF.

The chain couples TRBV30 to TRBJ2-7; D perhaps matches TRBD2 (5 bases). This CDR3 region has 13 residues. Germline CDR1 GTSNPN, CDR2 SVGIG (reference sequence). V was pared by 0 bases and J by 2 bases, with 8 bases between. Here the CDR3 reads CAWSVLGAYEQYF. The DNA of the CDR3 is TGTGCCTGGAGTGTACTCGGGGCCTACGAGCAGTACTTC.

This chain connects TRBV27 to TRBJ2-6; D might be TRBD1 or TRBD2, each matching 5 bases. V dropped 5 bases and J dropped 2 bases, with 22 bases sitting between them. Germline CDR1 MNHEY, CDR2 SMNVEV (reference sequence). This CDR3 spans 19 amino acids. The CDR3 here is CASSPQRWGYSPGANVLTF. CDR3 bases: TGTGCCAGCAGTCCCCAACGGTGGGGGTACAGCCCTGGGGCCAACGTCCTGACTTTC.

This clone was seen a single time. The chain combines TRBV30 with TRBJ2-1; TRBD2 might be the D (5 bases). The CDR3 contains 13 residues. Germline V gene lookup returns CDR1 GTSNPN and CDR2 SVGIG (reference sequence). Trimming removed 2 bases from V and 8 bases from J, with 13 bases in between. In nucleotides, the CDR3 is TGTGCCTGGAGTCTCCTAGCCGGGTATGAGCAGTTCTTC. This gives the protein CAWSLLAGYEQFF.

V gene TRBV30 combines with J gene TRBJ1-2; no firm D call. The CDR3 consists of 14 residues. V was shortened by 0 bases and J by 7 bases, with 15 bases between the two germline ends. Germline lookup yields CDR1 GTSNPN and CDR2 SVGIG (reference sequence). DNA of the CDR3: TGTGCCTGGAGTGTACCGAGGACTCGCCTTGGCTACACCTTC. Translation gives CAWSVPRTRLGYTF.

A few counts support this clone. The chain links TRBV10-3 to TRBJ1-2; no definite D call. The germline V gene encodes CDR1 ENHRY and CDR2 SYGVKD. The CDR3 sequence is 14 residues long. The V end was cut by 6 bases, the J end by 4 bases, with 15 bases between. The CDR3 protein is CAISEPRTRYGYTF. CDR3 sequence (DNA): TGTGCCATCAGCGAACCCAGGACGCGCTATGGCTACACCTTC.

The chain links TRBV29-1 to TRBJ1-3, with 8 bases that match TRBD1. With V trimmed by 8 bases and J by 0 bases, 6 bases remained unmatched. From germline, CDR1 is SQVTM and CDR2 ANQGSEA. The CDR3 contains 14 residues. Here the CDR3 reads CSIKTGGSGNTIYF. CDR3 nucleotide sequence: TGCAGCATTAAAACAGGGGGCTCTGGAAACACCATATATTTT.

Notes on this clone: The CDR3 does not end in the conserved phenylalanine or tryptophan, so this is likely a read error. No DNA is shown, since the ends of the CDR3 on it are uncertain; the CDR3 is the one TCRdb lists. This rearrangement joins TRBV6-5 to TRBJ1-1; TRBD1, the D gene given by the table, was not confirmed from the DNA. Ends included, the CDR3 has 14 residues. The germline V gene encodes CDR1 MNHEY and CDR2 SVGAGI. This CDR3 is CASSYSGGTDRAEI.

The chain is built from TRBV29-1 and TRBJ1-2, with D possibly TRBD1 on 5 matching bases. In germline, CDR1 is SQVTM, CDR2 ANQGSEA. V was pared by 1 base and J by 3 bases, with 15 bases between. The CDR3 contains 15 residues. Here the CDR3 DNA reads TGCAGCGTTGAAGCCGCCTACAAGGGGTACTATGGCTACACCTTC. Its protein product is CSVEAAYKGYYGYTF.

The sample holds a few counts of this clone. The chain couples TRBV27 to TRBJ2-1; no firm D call. This CDR3 is built from 12 residues. Germline-derived CDR1 and CDR2 are MNHEY and SMNVEV (reference sequence). V was cut by 6 bases and J by 5 bases, with 8 bases left in between. CDR3 loop: CASSYPNNEQFF. The CDR3 DNA reads TGTGCCAGCAGCTACCCCAACAATGAGCAGTTCTTC.